These 22 T cell receptor beta chains were sequenced from one sample in a study of shared clonotypes between healthy human individuals. The table came from immunoSEQ multiplex PCR; TCRdb's copy has only in-frame clones and leaves some out. The sample lists roughly 1,100,000 clones; about 74% were seen once. The specimen was memory CD4+ T cells sorted from blood. As for subset: CD45RA-negative fraction. The receptors derive from a man between 18 and 29 years old in good health.

The sample holds a few counts of this clone. V gene TRBV19 combines with J gene TRBJ2-1; 15 bases line up with TRBD2. The CDR3 has 15 amino acids. The V segment lost 7 bases and the J segment 9 bases; nucleotides outside the gene matches: 7. In germline, CDR1 is LNHDA, CDR2 SQIVND (reference sequence). CDR3 DNA: TGTGCCAGTACCCCGGGACTAGCGGGAGGTTTTGAGCAGTTCTTC. Translated, it gives CASTPGLAGGFEQFF.

The chain couples TRBV10-3 to TRBJ2-3; weak D call: TRBD2 (5 bases). Trimming removed 6 bases from V and 2 bases from J, with 9 bases in between. This CDR3 has 13 amino acids. From germline, CDR1 is ENHRY and CDR2 SYGVKD. CDR3 nucleotides: TGTGCCATCAGAGCGGACCCCACAGATACGCAGTATTTT. This translates into CAIRADPTDTQYF.

A single count supports this clone. The chain is built from TRBV7-9 and TRBJ2-5; 8 positions match TRBD1. The V and J ends lost 5 bases and 5 bases, in that order; junction bases with no gene match: 7. Germline loops: CDR1 SEHNR, CDR2 FQNEAQ (reference sequence). The CDR3 length is 14 residues. The CDR3: CASSPDRAEETQYF. The DNA of the CDR3 is TGTGCCAGCAGCCCGGACAGGGCGGAGGAGACCCAGTACTTC.

A remark on this clone: The sample has other DNA sequences that encode this CDR3 too. The rearrangement uses TRBV4-3 and TRBJ1-2; D possibly corresponds to TRBD1 (6 bases). Germline V lookup: CDR1 LGHNA, CDR2 YSLEER. V was trimmed by 2 bases and J by 2 bases, leaving 9 bases between them. The CDR3 extends over 14 amino acids. The CDR3 bases are TGCGCCAGCAGCCAACAGGGGACCAACTATGGCTACACCTTC. As protein: CASSQQGTNYGYTF.

This chain joins TRBV6-6 and TRBJ1-5, with D possibly matching TRBD1 (5 bases). The CDR3 loop spans 15 amino acids. CDR1 is MNHNY and CDR2 is SVGAGI in the germline V gene (reference sequence). V was cut by 10 bases and J by 2 bases, with 18 bases left in between. In nucleotides, the CDR3 is TGTGCCACACTAAGGGACGCAGAACGCAATCAGCCCCAGCATTTT. Its protein is CATLRDAERNQPQHF.

Comment on this clone: Being one base from a much bigger clone, this may be a read error. V and J are TRBV6-6 and TRBJ1-1, with a tentative D call TRBD1 (5 bases). The CDR3 is made up of 13 amino acids. CDR1 and CDR2 from the germline V gene are MNHNY and SVGAGI (reference sequence). V lost 6 bases and J lost 1, with 9 bases in between. The CDR3 nucleotides read TGTGCCAGCAGCCATGGACAGAACACTGAAGCTTTCTTT. Translated: CASSHGQNTEAFF.

The J gene is TRBJ1-6, the V gene TRBV30; tentative D call: TRBD1 (6 bases). The germline V and J ends were trimmed by 3 bases and 7 bases, with 13 bases remaining between them. Germline V gene lookup returns CDR1 GTSNPN and CDR2 SVGIG (reference sequence). This CDR3 has 14 residues. The CDR3 here is CAWRAGVMNSPLHF. DNA for the CDR3: TGTGCCTGGAGGGCAGGGGTAATGAATTCACCCCTCCACTTT.

This sequence joins TRBV5-1 and TRBJ1-2, with 7 bases lining up with TRBD1. V dropped 4 bases and J dropped 1; count of bases not matched to a gene: 10. Germline assignment: CDR1 SGHRS and CDR2 YFSETQ. CDR3 length: 16 residues. The CDR3 protein is CASSVGQFTFNYGYTF. The CDR3 bases are TGCGCCAGCAGCGTGGGACAGTTTACCTTTAACTATGGCTACACCTTC.

The CDR3 protein is CASSGGQNTEAFF. CDR3 in DNA: TGTGCCAGCTCTGGGGGCCAGAACACTGAAGCTTTCTTT. This chain links TRBV18 with TRBJ1-1; D may be TRBD1 (6 bases). The ends were cut back, 6 bases at V and 1 base at J, with 9 bases in the middle. Germline-derived CDR1 and CDR2 are KGHSH and LQKENI. CDR3 length: 13 residues.

The J gene is TRBJ2-1, the V gene TRBV5-4; 11 nucleotides match TRBD1. This CDR3 is 16 amino acids long. After removal of 4 bases from V and 4 bases from J, the junction contained 7 bases not matched to a gene. Germline CDR1 and CDR2: SGHNT and YYREEE (reference sequence). CDR3 amino acids: CASSRPGTGGYNEQFF. The CDR3 DNA follows: TGTGCCAGCAGCCGCCCCGGGACAGGGGGTTACAATGAGCAGTTCTTC.

This clone was counted a few times. The rearrangement joins TRBV6-1 to TRBJ2-2; D is possibly TRBD2 (5 bases). The germline CDR1 and CDR2 sequences are MNHNS and SASEGT. V lost 8 bases to trimming and J lost 3 bases, with 13 bases between them. CDR3 length: 14 amino acids. The CDR3 region is CASAGVRDTGELFF. CDR3 nucleotides: TGTGCCAGCGCAGGAGTGCGGGACACCGGGGAGCTGTTTTTT.

The rearrangement links TRBV19 to TRBJ1-5; D gene uncertain. The length of the CDR3 is 15 residues. CDR1 and CDR2 from the germline V gene are LNHDA and SQIVND (reference sequence). Trimming cost V 3 bases and J 0 bases, with 9 bases left between them. CDR3 nucleotide sequence: TGTGCCAGTAGTATTTTACCGGGTAGCAATCAGCCCCAGCATTTT. The encoded protein is CASSILPGSNQPQHF.

The chain has TRBV29-1 and TRBJ1-3; unclear D gene. The CDR3 has 14 residues. V was trimmed by 4 bases and J by 0 bases, leaving 10 bases between them. Germline CDR1 and CDR2: SQVTM and ANQGSEA. CDR3 nucleotides: TGCAGCGTTGCAGTCTCATCCTCTGGAAACACCATATATTTT. The encoded protein is CSVAVSSSGNTIYF.

CDR3: CASSLGGLAGTDTQYF. CDR3 nucleotides: TGTGCCAGCAGCTTAGGGGGACTAGCCGGAACAGATACGCAGTATTTT. V and J are TRBV11-2 and TRBJ2-3; the match to TRBD2 covers 9 bases. The CDR3 has 16 residues. Unmatched junction bases numbered 5, after V lost 1 base and J lost 3 bases. Germline CDR1 reads SGHAT; CDR2 reads FQNNGV.

This clone was observed a handful of times. This sequence joins TRBV19 and TRBJ2-5, with D possibly TRBD1 on 5 matching bases. Trimming took off 9 bases at V and 2 bases at J, with 13 bases between the two ends. Germline V gives CDR1 LNHDA, CDR2 SQIVND (reference sequence). The length of the CDR3 is 13 residues. The CDR3 DNA reads as TGTGCCAGCGGTCAGGGAATGCAAGAGACCCAGTACTTC. Amino acids: CASGQGMQETQYF.

This clone has just a few counts. The J gene is TRBJ1-1, the V gene TRBV5-4, with no clear D. The CDR3 covers 14 residues. The V gene lost 0 bases and the J gene lost 3 bases, with 9 bases spanning the gap. Looked up from germline, CDR1 is SGHNT and CDR2 is YYREEE (reference sequence). The DNA of the CDR3 is TGTGCCAGCAGCTTGGCCCTTGGGGACACTGAAGCTTTCTTT. This codes for CASSLALGDTEAFF.

This clone has a handful of counts. This chain connects TRBV27 to TRBJ2-2; 7 bases fit TRBD2. The junction had 1 base not matched to a gene; V was cut back by 1 base and J by 5 bases. Germline CDR1 MNHEY, CDR2 SMNVEV (reference sequence). There are 14 residues in the CDR3. The CDR3 DNA follows: TGTGCCAGCAGTTTATGGCGGGAGACCGGGGAGCTGTTTTTT. Translated: CASSLWRETGELFF.

At least ten counts were recorded for this clone. The rearrangement uses TRBV5-4 and TRBJ1-1; 7 bases match TRBD1. Trimming removed 4 bases from V and 0 bases from J; junction bases left unmatched: 9. From germline, CDR1 is SGHNT and CDR2 YYREEE (reference sequence). This CDR3 has 16 amino acids. CDR3 bases: TGTGCCAGCAGCCCGGGACAGATACTGATGAACACTGAAGCTTTCTTT. Amino acid sequence: CASSPGQILMNTEAFF.

V and J are TRBV16 and TRBJ1-5; TRBD1 matches 8 bases. The length of the CDR3 is 19 residues. Germline V gives CDR1 KGHSY, CDR2 FQNENV. The V gene end was trimmed by 2 bases and the J gene end by 2 bases; junction bases not matched to a gene: 14. CDR3 residues: CASSQMSPGDRIGNQPQHF. The CDR3 nucleotides read TGTGCCAGCAGCCAAATGAGCCCAGGGGACAGGATCGGCAATCAGCCCCAGCATTTT.

This clone came up a few times. This chain uses TRBV2 with TRBJ2-7, with 10 nucleotides matching TRBD1. Trimming took 6 bases from V and 7 from J; bases not matched to a gene: 3. CDR1 and CDR2 from the germline V gene are SNHLY and FYNNEI. This CDR3 is built from 12 residues. CDR3 coding DNA: TGTGCCAGCAGGGACAGGGGGGCAGAGCAGTACTTC. Amino acids: CASRDRGAEQYF. The full variable domain, completed using reference TRBV2 and TRBJ2-7, is EPEVTQTPSHQVTQMGQEVILRCVPISNHLYFYWYRQILGQKVEFLVSFYNNEISEKSEIFDDQFSVERPDGSNFTLKIRSTKLEDSAMYFCASRDRGAEQYFGPGTRLTVT.

This clone was found a few times. The chain recombines TRBV11-2 with TRBJ1-1; unclear D gene. This CDR3 region has 16 residues. CDR1 and CDR2 (germline): SGHAT, FQNNGV. V lost 1 base and J 2 bases, leaving 14 bases between the germline ends. The CDR3 nucleotides read TGTGCCAGCAGCTTAGTGGGAGGAAACCTAAACACTGAAGCTTTCTTT. Amino acid sequence: CASSLVGGNLNTEAFF.

V usage is TRBV18 and J usage is TRBJ1-2; unclear D gene. Trimming took 6 bases from V and 6 from J, leaving 11 bases between them. The CDR3 length is 12 residues. In germline, CDR1 is KGHSH, CDR2 LQKENI. CDR3 in amino acids: CASSLQRDGYTF. The CDR3 DNA reads TGTGCCAGCTCCCTCCAGCGGGATGGCTACACCTTC. The entire variable domain, with the rest obtained from reference TRBV18 and TRBJ1-2, is as follows: NAGVMQNPRHLVRRRGQEARLRCSPMKGHSHVYWYRQLPEEGLKFMVYLQKENIIDESGMPKERFSAEFPKEGPSILRIQQVVRGDSAAYFCASSLQRDGYTFGSGTRLTVV.